These T cell receptor beta chains were read from a single sample in a study of shared clonotypes between healthy human individuals. Sequencing used immunoSEQ multiplex PCR; TCRdb keeps in-frame clones, though not all of them. This table holds a few hundred thousand clones, about nine tenths found once. The source material was memory CD8+ T cells sorted from blood. The source of these receptors is a man aged 18 to 30 in good health. Both conserved end residues are trimmed from each CDR3.

13,TRBJ2-7,TRBV7-2,ASRRPGQGNNEQY
11,TRBJ2-4,TRBV30,AWGQSAKNIQY
11,TRBJ2-7,TRBV19,ASSAGLLYEQY
11,TRBJ2-3,TRBV11-3,ASSLEEADTQY
12,TRBJ2-2,TRBV13,ASSESRNTGELF
12,TRBJ2-7,TRBV5-6,ASSFSRYTYEQY
15,TRBJ2-1,TRBV28,ASSSPPEGATYNEQF
14,TRBJ1-2,TRBV4-1,ASSQDPGRGLSGYT
13,TRBJ1-1,TRBV27,ASSLSATGYTEAF
16,TRBJ2-6,TRBV5-8,ASSPLSGRGTGANVLT
13,TRBJ2-1,TRBV5-1,ASSSGLANYNEQF
13,TRBJ1-1,TRBV10-2,ASSEPGVGHTEAF
10,TRBJ2-7,TRBV7-9,ASADINYEQY
12,TRBJ2-3,TRBV10-1,ASSQREEVDTQY
12,TRBJ2-7,TRBV7-9,ASSISGAAYEQY
12,TRBJ1-4,TRBV6-6,ASSLWGSGEKLF
9,TRBJ1-1,TRBV30,AWRGYTEAF
14,TRBJ2-1,TRBV4-1,ASSQYRDSNYNEQF
14,TRBJ1-5,TRBV5-4,ASSLPTGGSNQPQH
13,TRBJ2-7,TRBV18,ASSQAGPTSYEQY
15,TRBJ1-5,TRBV6-1,ASSVLRVRHPNQPQH
13,TRBJ2-1,TRBV10-3,AISDPGSSYNEQF
11,TRBJ1-2,TRBV29-1,SVGPTGTYGYT
11,TRBJ1-6,TRBV2,ASSEFQNSPLH
14,TRBJ1-2,TRBV7-9,ASSSIRDREHYGYT
13,TRBJ2-7,TRBV6-5,ASSYGQGFTYEQY
15,TRBJ2-7,TRBV5-1,ASSLRLAGGPPYEQY
13,TRBJ1-4,TRBV6-6,ASSYSGSLNEKLF
14,TRBJ1-2,TRBV19,ASSFYRVFSDVGYT
15,TRBJ1-5,TRBV19,ASSIGNNWGLDQPQH
15,TRBJ2-1,TRBV11-2,ASSLTRLAGGPYEQF
14,TRBJ2-5,TRBV13,ASSLPAGGVQETQY
11,TRBJ1-6,TRBV5-6,ASSWDQDSPLH
10,TRBJ1-1,TRBV5-4,ASGLGGSEAF
9,TRBJ2-7,TRBV20-1,SALGSYEQY
13,TRBJ2-5,TRBV13,ASSLLLGGGETQY